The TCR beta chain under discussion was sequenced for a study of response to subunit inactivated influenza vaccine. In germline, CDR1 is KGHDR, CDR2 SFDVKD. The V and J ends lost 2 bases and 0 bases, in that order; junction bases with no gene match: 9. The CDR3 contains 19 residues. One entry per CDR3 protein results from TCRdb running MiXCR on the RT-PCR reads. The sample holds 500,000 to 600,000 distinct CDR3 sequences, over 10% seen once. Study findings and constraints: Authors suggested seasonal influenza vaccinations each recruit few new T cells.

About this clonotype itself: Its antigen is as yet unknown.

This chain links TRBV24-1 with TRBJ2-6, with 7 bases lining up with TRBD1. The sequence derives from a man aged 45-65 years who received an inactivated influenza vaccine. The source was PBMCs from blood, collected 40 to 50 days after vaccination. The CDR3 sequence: CATSDSTGQFSSGANVLTF. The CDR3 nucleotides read TGTGCCACCAGTGATTCTACGGGACAGTTCAGCTCTGGGGCCAACGTCCTGACTTTC.